Included here is one T cell receptor beta chain sequence, with context. These data belong to a study of T cell repertoires in cytomegalovirus infection. In TCRdb, the reads were re-called with MiXCR into one record per CDR3 protein. The repertoire holds around 490,000 distinct CDR3 sequences, about 26% seen once, with over 10% in the top ten. Germline loops: CDR1 MDHEN, CDR2 SYDVKM. Trimming took off 8 bases at V and 5 bases at J, with 19 bases between the two ends. The CDR3 has 14 residues. The V gene is TRBV28, the J gene TRBJ2-7, with D possibly TRBD2 on 7 matching bases. This receptor was identified in a human donor in good health (CMV status not recorded). Some clones in this sample may be carry-over from other donors' samples. Sequenced material: PBMCs. The CDR3 nucleotides are TGTGCCAGCTTAAGGGCGGGGGCGGGCAACGAGCAGTACGTC. Its translation: CASLRAGAGNEQYV.